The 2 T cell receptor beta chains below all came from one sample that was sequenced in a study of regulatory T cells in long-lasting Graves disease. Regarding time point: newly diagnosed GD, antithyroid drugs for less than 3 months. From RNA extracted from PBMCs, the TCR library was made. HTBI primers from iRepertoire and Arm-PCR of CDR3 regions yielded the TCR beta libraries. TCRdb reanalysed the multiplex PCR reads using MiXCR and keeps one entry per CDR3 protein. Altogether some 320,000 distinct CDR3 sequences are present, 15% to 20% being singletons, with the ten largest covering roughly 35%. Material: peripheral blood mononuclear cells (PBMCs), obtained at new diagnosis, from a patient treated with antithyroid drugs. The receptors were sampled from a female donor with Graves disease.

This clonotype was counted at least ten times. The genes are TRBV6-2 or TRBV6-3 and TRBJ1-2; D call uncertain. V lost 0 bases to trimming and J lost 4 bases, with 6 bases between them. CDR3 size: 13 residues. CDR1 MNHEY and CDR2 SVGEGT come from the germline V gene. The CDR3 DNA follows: TGTGCCAGCAGTTACTCCCCGACCTATGGCTACACCTTC. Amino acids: CASSYSPTYGYTF.

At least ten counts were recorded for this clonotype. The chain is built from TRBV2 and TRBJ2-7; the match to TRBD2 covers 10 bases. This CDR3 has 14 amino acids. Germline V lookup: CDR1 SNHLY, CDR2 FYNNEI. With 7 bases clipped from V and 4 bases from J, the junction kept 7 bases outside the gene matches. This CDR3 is CASKASGSSYEQYF. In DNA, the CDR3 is TGTGCCAGCAAGGCTAGCGGGAGTTCTTACGAGCAGTACTTC.